This is a list of T cell receptor beta chains from one sample in a study of cytomegalovirus exposure and HLA in healthy donors. Profiled with immunoSEQ multiplex PCR; TCRdb holds only in-frame clones, not every one. The sample shows approximately 160,000 clones, 80% of them seen only once. Sequencing used PBMCs. Every receptor here comes from a woman between 45 and 65 years old in good health and CMV-seropositive. The CDR3 runs from the conserved cysteine through the conserved F or W. Each record gives: J gene, D gene, clone size, V gene, CDR3 protein, CDR3 DNA. D genes are given only for firm matches. Size is omitted from some rows. Given values are once, few, many or a class for expanded clones.

J: TRBJ1-1
D: TRBD1
size: .
V: TRBV6-5
CDR3: CASRYRGLRLTEAFF
DNA: TGTGCCAGCAGGTACAGGGGGCTACGATTGACTGAAGCTTTCTTT

J: TRBJ1-1
D: .
size: .
V: TRBV7-6
CDR3: CASSLAGRAEAFF
DNA: TGTGCCAGCAGCTTAGCGGGGAGGGCTGAAGCTTTCTTT

J: TRBJ2-7
D: .
size: few
V: TRBV4-2
CDR3: CASSQDRGRHEQYF
DNA: TGTGCCAGCAGCCAAGATCGGGGTCGGCACGAGCAGTACTTC

J: TRBJ1-3
D: TRBD1
size: .
V: TRBV9
CDR3: CASSAPPRDRDPGNTIYF
DNA: TGTGCCAGCAGCGCCCCCCCCCGGGACAGGGACCCTGGAAACACCATATATTTT

J: TRBJ2-2
D: TRBD2
size: .
V: TRBV27
CDR3: CASSFGSGSGPGELFF
DNA: TGTGCCAGCAGTTTTGGAAGCGGGAGCGGGCCCGGGGAGCTGTTTTTT

J: TRBJ2-3
D: TRBD1
size: .
V: TRBV19
CDR3: CASSLGPWTGPSTDTQYF
DNA: TGTGCCAGTAGTCTTGGCCCCTGGACAGGACCTAGCACAGATACGCAGTATTTT

J: TRBJ2-7
D: TRBD1
size: .
V: TRBV9
CDR3: CASSVGDRSYEQYF
DNA: TGTGCCAGCAGCGTAGGGGACAGGTCCTACGAGCAGTACTTC

J: TRBJ2-2
D: TRBD2
size: .
V: TRBV14
CDR3: CASSQLYPGTSGESDTGELFF
DNA: TGTGCCAGCAGCCAACTATATCCCGGGACTAGCGGGGAATCGGACACCGGGGAGCTGTTTTTT

J: TRBJ2-5
D: .
size: .
V: TRBV11-3
CDR3: CASSSTDLETQYF
DNA: TGTGCCAGTAGCTCTACAGATCTAGAGACCCAGTACTTC

J: TRBJ2-3
D: .
size: .
V: TRBV7-9
CDR3: CASSPPGSGATDTQYF
DNA: TGTGCCAGCAGCCCCCCGGGGAGCGGTGCCACAGATACGCAGTATTTT

J: TRBJ1-1
D: .
size: .
V: TRBV7-2
CDR3: CASSPRTARRMNTEAFF
DNA: TGTGCCAGCAGCCCCCGGACAGCCAGAAGAATGAACACTGAAGCTTTCTTT

J: TRBJ2-3
D: .
size: once
V: TRBV21-1
CDR3: CASSKGVASTDTQYF
DNA: TGTGCCAGCAGCAAAGGGGTAGCTAGCACAGATACGCAGTATTTT

J: TRBJ2-3
D: TRBD1
size: .
V: TRBV29-1
CDR3: CSSEGGSRTDTQYF
DNA: TGCAGCTCCGAAGGGGGCAGTAGAACAGATACGCAGTATTTT

J: TRBJ2-2
D: .
size: .
V: TRBV7-2
CDR3: CASSLRGVTNTGELFF
DNA: TGTGCCAGCAGCTTAAGGGGCGTCACGAACACCGGGGAGCTGTTTTTT

J: TRBJ2-1
D: .
size: .
V: TRBV21-1
CDR3: CRWGGSSYNEQFF
DNA: TGCCGCTGGGGCGGGAGCTCCTACAATGAGCAGTTCTTC

J: TRBJ2-7
D: TRBD2
size: .
V: TRBV7-9
CDR3: CSSSLAGLPSYEQYF
DNA: TGTTCCAGCAGCTTAGCGGGACTACCTTCCTACGAGCAGTACTTC

J: TRBJ2-3
D: .
size: few
V: TRBV5-1
CDR3: CASSSGYDTQYF
DNA: TGCGCCAGCAGCTCCGGTTATGATACGCAGTATTTT

J: TRBJ1-5
D: .
size: few
V: TRBV12-5
CDR3: CASGLARALTCWYSNQPQHF
DNA: TGTGCTAGTGGTTTGGCGCGGGCACTGACTTGTTGGTATAGCAATCAGCCCCAGCATTTT

J: TRBJ2-2
D: .
size: .
V: TRBV4-3
CDR3: CASSLQGSNTGELFF
DNA: TGCGCCAGCAGCCTCCAGGGCTCGAACACCGGGGAGCTGTTTTTT

J: TRBJ2-7
D: TRBD1
size: few
V: TRBV27
CDR3: CASSLQGALSSYEQYF
DNA: TGTGCCAGCAGTTTACAGGGGGCTCTGAGCTCCTACGAGCAGTACTTC

J: TRBJ2-1
D: TRBD1
size: .
V: TRBV18
CDR3: CASSPQARHRGHHNEQFF
DNA: TGTGCCAGCTCACCCCAGGCCCGCCACAGGGGTCACCACAATGAGCAGTTCTTC

J: TRBJ2-3
D: .
size: .
V: TRBV7-2
CDR3: CASSRTSTDTQYF
DNA: TGTGCCAGCAGTAGAACTAGCACAGATACGCAGTATTTT

J: TRBJ1-6
D: .
size: .
V: TRBV27
CDR3: CATRPQVEDSPLHF
DNA: TGTGCCACCCGGCCCCAGGTGGAGGACTCACCCCTCCACTTT

J: TRBJ2-1
D: .
size: .
V: TRBV7-2
CDR3: CASRPGVAVTYNEQFF
DNA: TGTGCCAGCAGACCCGGGGTAGCGGTTACCTACAATGAGCAGTTCTTC

J: TRBJ1-5
D: TRBD1
size: .
V: TRBV7-9
CDR3: CASSLVPGTGYSNQPQHF
DNA: TGTGCCAGCAGCTTAGTACCCGGGACAGGGTATAGCAATCAGCCCCAGCATTTT

J: TRBJ2-3
D: .
size: .
V: TRBV15
CDR3: CATSFLFSSTDTQYF
DNA: TGTGCCACCAGCTTTTTGTTCTCTAGCACAGATACGCAGTATTTT

J: TRBJ2-3
D: .
size: few
V: TRBV25-1
CDR3: CASSEGNRRQDTQYF
DNA: TGTGCCAGCAGTGAAGGGAACCGGAGGCAGGATACGCAGTATTTT

J: TRBJ2-7
D: TRBD1
size: .
V: TRBV5-1
CDR3: CASSLKEDRVYEQYF
DNA: TGCGCCAGCAGCTTGAAAGAGGACAGGGTCTACGAGCAGTACTTC

J: TRBJ1-1
D: .
size: few
V: TRBV21-1
CDR3: CASSKRVDRGDTQRKMNTEAFF
DNA: TGTGCCAGCAGCAAAAGGGTAGACAGGGGGGATACTCAGCGGAAGATGAACACTGAAGCTTTCTTT

J: TRBJ1-2
D: .
size: .
V: TRBV5-1
CDR3: CASSQSGTSNYGYTF
DNA: TGCGCCAGCAGCCAATCCGGGACATCTAACTATGGCTACACCTTC

J: TRBJ1-5
D: .
size: once
V: TRBV4-2
CDR3: CASSVTGDQPQHF
DNA: TGTGCCAGCAGCGTAACCGGGGATCAGCCCCAGCATTTT

J: TRBJ2-5
D: TRBD2
size: .
V: TRBV5-1
CDR3: CASSRPTGGQETQYF
DNA: TGCGCCAGCAGCCGACCCACCGGGGGGCAAGAGACCCAGTACTTC

J: TRBJ1-2
D: .
size: .
V: TRBV9
CDR3: CASSVVDRVGVRYGYTF
DNA: TGTGCCAGCAGCGTAGTGGATCGGGTAGGGGTGAGGTATGGCTACACCTTC

J: TRBJ1-1
D: TRBD1
size: .
V: TRBV5-6
CDR3: CASSLSRERTGTAFF
DNA: TGTGCCAGCAGCCTGTCGCGCGAGAGGACAGGGACAGCTTTCTTT

J: TRBJ2-7
D: .
size: .
V: TRBV2
CDR3: CASTETGYEQYF
DNA: TGTGCCAGCACTGAGACTGGGTACGAGCAGTACTTC

J: TRBJ1-1
D: TRBD1
size: .
V: TRBV6-1
CDR3: CASSEQGGNTEAFF
DNA: TGTGCCAGCAGTGAGCAGGGGGGGAACACTGAAGCTTTCTTT

J: TRBJ1-1
D: .
size: few
V: TRBV9
CDR3: CASSGEGDYTEAFF
DNA: TGTGCCAGCAGCGGCGAGGGGGATTACACTGAAGCTTTCTTT

J: TRBJ2-4
D: .
size: .
V: TRBV5-4
CDR3: CASSLEEKNIQYF
DNA: TGTGCCAGCAGCTTGGAAGAGAAAAACATTCAGTACTTC

J: TRBJ2-7
D: TRBD2
size: few
V: TRBV11-3
CDR3: CASSLGLAGSYEQYF
DNA: TGTGCCAGCAGCTTAGGGCTAGCGGGGTCCTACGAGCAGTACTTC

J: TRBJ2-7
D: TRBD2
size: .
V: TRBV2
CDR3: CASSVRGDHEQYF
DNA: TGTGCCAGCAGTGTACGGGGGGACCACGAGCAGTACTTC